The 20 T cell receptor beta chains listed next were all sequenced from one sample in a study of OX40 agonist ivuxolimab in advanced cancers. Only in-frame clones appear in the TCRdb table, and some are missing; sequencing was by immunoSEQ multiplex PCR. The sample consists of over 65,000 clones, 92% of them appearing once. The sequencing here drew on CD4+ or CD8+ T cells sorted from blood, taken in a trial of the OX40 agonist ivuxolimab. The receptors here all came from an adult with an advanced solid tumor such as melanoma, head and neck, liver or kidney cancer.

The chain has TRBV27 and TRBJ2-7; 10 bases align to TRBD2. The J segment lost 4 bases and the V segment lost 5 bases, leaving 8 bases of the junction unmatched. CDR1 is MNHEY, CDR2 SMNVEV, per germline (reference sequence). The CDR3 is 15 residues long. CDR3 region: CASSPSGGAAYEQYF. For the CDR3, the DNA is TGTGCCAGCAGTCCAAGCGGGGGGGCCGCGTACGAGCAGTACTTC.

This clone was recorded once. V is TRBV5-4 and J is TRBJ2-3, with 12 bases fitting TRBD1. Germline V gives CDR1 SGHNT, CDR2 YYREEE (reference sequence). Trimming at V came to 0 bases and at J to 4 bases, leaving 3 bases not matched to a gene. The CDR3 contains 16 residues. In nucleotides, the CDR3 is TGTGCCAGCAGCTTGGGGGGACAGGGGGCCCCAGATACGCAGTATTTT. It translates to CASSLGGQGAPDTQYF.

The V and J genes are TRBV14 and TRBJ2-7, with D perhaps matching TRBD1 (6 bases). CDR3 length equals 14 residues. The V gene lost 1 base and the J gene lost 4 bases, with 11 bases spanning the gap. Germline V gives CDR1 SGHDN, CDR2 FVKESK. The CDR3 coding sequence is TGTGCCAGCAGCCAAGTGGGGGCGATGTACGAGCAGTACTTC. As protein: CASSQVGAMYEQYF. The full variable domain, in which reference TRBV14 and TRBJ2-7 provide the parts outside the CDR3, is EAGVTQFPSHSVIEKGQTVTLRCDPISGHDNLYWYRRVMGKEIKFLLHFVKESKQDESGMPNNRFLAERTGGTYSTLKVQPAELEDSGVYFCASSQVGAMYEQYFGPGTRLTVT.

The chain links TRBV6-6 to TRBJ1-2; weak D call: TRBD1 (6 bases). CDR3 length: 14 residues. V was pared by 2 bases and J by 4 bases, with 11 bases between. Germline values: CDR1 MNHNY, CDR2 SVGAGI (reference sequence). CDR3 in DNA: TGTGCCAGCAGTTACGGGGACATGGTCTATGGCTACACCTTC. Protein: CASSYGDMVYGYTF.

The chain recombines TRBV19 with TRBJ2-1; 8 bases fit TRBD1. Trimming at V came to 1 base and at J to 10 bases, leaving 3 bases not matched to a gene. The CDR3 spans 13 residues. Per the germline V gene, CDR1 is LNHDA and CDR2 is SQIVND (reference sequence). For the CDR3, the DNA is TGTGCCAGTAGTATAGGAAGGACAGGGGAGCAGTTCTTC. It is translated as CASSIGRTGEQFF.

This chain uses TRBV9 with TRBJ2-1; 7 bases map to TRBD2. This CDR3 has 15 residues. Germline values: CDR1 SGDLS, CDR2 YYNGEE. V trimming: 2 bases; J trimming: 4 bases; junction bases outside the gene matches: 6. CDR3 in amino acids: CASSVGSGEYNEQFF. CDR3 nucleotide sequence: TGTGCCAGCAGCGTTGGGAGCGGGGAATACAATGAGCAGTTCTTC.

The chain is built from TRBV6-4 and TRBJ2-3; 7 bases are shared with TRBD2. The CDR3 is made up of 15 amino acids. V lost 2 bases and J lost 1; bases outside the gene matches: 3. CDR1 is MRHNA and CDR2 is SNTAGT in the germline V gene. The DNA for the CDR3 is TGTGCCAGCAGTGACGGGGAGGGAGGCACAGATACGCAGTATTTT. This codes for CASSDGEGGTDTQYF.

This clone has only a few counts. The chain recombines TRBV30 with TRBJ1-5; D is unresolved. V dropped 2 bases and J dropped 3 bases, with 14 bases sitting between them. CDR3 size: 15 residues. The germline gives CDR1 GTSNPN, CDR2 SVGIG (reference sequence). CDR3: CAWSTAGSNNQPQHF. Here the CDR3 DNA reads TGTGCCTGGAGTACCGCCGGGAGTAACAATCAGCCCCAGCATTTT. Supplemented by reference TRBV30 and TRBJ1-5, the full variable domain reads SQTIHQWPATLVQPVGSPLSLECTVEGTSNPNLYWYRQAAGRGLQLLFYSVGIGQISSEVPQNLSASRPQDRQFILSSKKLLLSDSGFYLCAWSTAGSNNQPQHFGDGTRLSIL.

There are many counts of this clone. The chain couples TRBV6-4 to TRBJ2-3; 12 bases align to TRBD2. This CDR3 is built from 15 residues. CDR1 and CDR2 (germline): MRHNA, SNTAGT. J was trimmed by 2 bases and V by 4 bases; bases with no gene match: 1. The CDR3 spells CASSASGGATDTQYF. CDR3 DNA sequence: TGTGCCAGCAGTGCTAGCGGGGGGGCCACAGATACGCAGTATTTT.

The rearrangement links TRBV10-2 to TRBJ2-5; perhaps TRBD2 as D (5 bases). The V gene's germline CDR1 is WSHSY and CDR2 SAAADI. CDR3 length equals 12 residues. Trimming shortened V by 4 bases and J by 9 bases, and 12 bases separated the two germline ends. Written as DNA, the CDR3 is TGCGCCAGCAGTGGGGATCCGGAGGCCCAGTACTTC. Encoded protein: CASSGDPEAQYF.

The chain couples TRBV18 to TRBJ2-5, with D possibly being TRBD1 or TRBD2 (5 bases each). The length of the CDR3 is 17 residues. V was pared by 4 bases and J by 8 bases, with 26 bases between. The V gene's germline CDR1 is KGHSH and CDR2 LQKENI. The CDR3 spells CASSRLAGTAPKITQYF. The CDR3 coding sequence is TGTGCCAGCTCACGGCTCGCCGGGACGGCTCCCAAAATTACCCAGTACTTC.

In nucleotides, the CDR3 is TGTGCCAGCAGCTTGATCGGACAGGGGGCGCCCACTGAAGCTTTCTTT. It codes for CASSLIGQGAPTEAFF. The rearrangement joins TRBV5-5 to TRBJ1-1; TRBD1 agrees at 11 bases. Per the germline V gene, CDR1 is SGHKS and CDR2 is YYEKEE (reference sequence). The CDR3 has 16 amino acids. V dropped 1 base and J dropped 4; count of bases not matched to a gene: 6.

This sequence joins TRBV27 and TRBJ2-5, with 8 bases lining up with TRBD2. With 4 bases clipped from V and 8 bases from J, the junction kept 9 bases outside the gene matches. CDR1 is MNHEY and CDR2 is SMNVEV in the germline V gene (reference sequence). This CDR3 contains 14 residues. CDR3 sequence: CASSWAGGAATQYF. Written as DNA, the CDR3 is TGTGCCAGCAGTTGGGCCGGGGGGGCCGCTACCCAGTACTTC.

The rearrangement links TRBV13 to TRBJ1-4; 7 bases map to TRBD1. J gave up 4 bases and V 5 bases, and 7 bases lay outside the gene matches. Looked up from germline, CDR1 is PRHDT and CDR2 is FYEKMQ (reference sequence). The CDR3 is made up of 15 amino acids. CDR3 nucleotide sequence: TGTGCCAGCAGCACCCGGACAGGTGTTAATGAAAAACTGTTTTTT. Translation gives CASSTRTGVNEKLFF. The whole variable domain, remainder taken from reference TRBV13 and TRBJ1-4, is AAGVIQSPRHLIKEKRETATLKCYPIPRHDTVYWYQQGPGQDPQFLISFYEKMQSDKGSIPDRFSAQQFSDYHSELNMSSLELGDSALYFCASSTRTGVNEKLFFGSGTQLSVL.

V and J are TRBV25-1 and TRBJ2-5; TRBD1 agrees at 8 bases. Germline assignment: CDR1 MGHDK and CDR2 SYGVNS. After removal of 8 bases from V and 5 bases from J, the junction contained 13 bases not matched to a gene. The CDR3 is 15 residues long. DNA for the CDR3: TGTGCCAGCGCCCACAGACAGGGGCTCGGGGAGACCCAGTACTTC. Amino acids: CASAHRQGLGETQYF. The whole variable domain, filled in from reference TRBV25-1 and TRBJ2-5, reads EADIYQTPRYLVIGTGKKITLECSQTMGHDKMYWYQQDPGMELHLIHYSYGVNSTEKGDLSSESTVSRIRTEHFPLTLESARPSHTSQYLCASAHRQGLGETQYFGPGTRLLVL.

The chain employs TRBV5-5 and TRBJ2-7, with unresolved D. This CDR3 has 14 residues. Germline values: CDR1 SGHKS, CDR2 YYEKEE (reference sequence). V was pared by 4 bases and J by 5 bases, with 16 bases between. As DNA, the CDR3 is TGTGCCAGCAGCCCTATAAACGACAAGGACGAGCAGTACTTC. It codes for CASSPINDKDEQYF.

V is TRBV6-5 and J is TRBJ2-7; 7 bases line up with TRBD1. V was pared by 2 bases and J by 6 bases, with 1 base of the junction left unmatched. Looked up from germline, CDR1 is MNHEY and CDR2 is SVGAGI. This CDR3 is built from 12 residues. This CDR3 reads CASSYRGREQYF. The CDR3, as DNA: TGTGCCAGCAGTTACAGGGGGCGCGAGCAGTACTTC.

The chain employs TRBV29-1 and TRBJ1-2, with a weak D call TRBD1 (5 bases). The germline V gene has CDR1 SQVTM and CDR2 ANQGSEA. V was pared by 0 bases and J by 0 bases, with 17 bases between. The CDR3 totals 17 residues. The CDR3 nucleotides are TGCAGCGTTGAAGAAGGATTCCGGGGGAACCCTAACTATGGCTACACCTTC. This translates into CSVEEGFRGNPNYGYTF.

The rearrangement links TRBV19 to TRBJ1-6; D is uncertain. The V gene's germline CDR1 is LNHDA and CDR2 SQIVND (reference sequence). Between the trimmed V and J ends, which lost 0 bases and 1 base, there was a span of 7 bases. The CDR3 spans 16 residues. DNA for the CDR3: TGTGCCAGTAGTATAGAGTCGGAGTCCTATAATTCACCCCTCCACTTT. This codes for CASSIESESYNSPLHF.

V and J are TRBV7-6 and TRBJ1-2, with D tentatively TRBD1 (5 bases). CDR1 SGHVS and CDR2 FNYEAQ come from the germline V gene. V was pared by 5 bases and J by 0 bases, with 13 bases between. The CDR3 sequence is 15 residues long. This CDR3 is CASSIGQAPNYGYTF. CDR3 DNA: TGTGCCAGCAGCATCGGACAAGCCCCTAACTATGGCTACACCTTC.